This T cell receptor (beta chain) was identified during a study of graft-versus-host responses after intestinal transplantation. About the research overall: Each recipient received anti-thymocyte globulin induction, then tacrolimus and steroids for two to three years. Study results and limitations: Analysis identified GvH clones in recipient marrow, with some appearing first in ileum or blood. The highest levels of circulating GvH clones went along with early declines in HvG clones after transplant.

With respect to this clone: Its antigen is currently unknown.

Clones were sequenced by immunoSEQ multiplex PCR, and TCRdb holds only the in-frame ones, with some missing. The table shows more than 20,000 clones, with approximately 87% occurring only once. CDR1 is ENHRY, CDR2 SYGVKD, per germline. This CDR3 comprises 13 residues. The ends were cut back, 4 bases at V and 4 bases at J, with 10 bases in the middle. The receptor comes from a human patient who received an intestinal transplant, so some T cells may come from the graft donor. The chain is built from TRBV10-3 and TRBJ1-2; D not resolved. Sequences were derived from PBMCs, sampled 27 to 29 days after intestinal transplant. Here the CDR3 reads CAISGEHFYGYTF. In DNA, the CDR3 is TGTGCCATCAGTGGCGAACACTTCTATGGCTACACCTTC.